The text below deals with one TCR beta chain. This entry is derived from a study of T cell responses to AZD1222 COVID-19 vaccine. The table came from immunoSEQ multiplex PCR; TCRdb's copy has only in-frame clones and leaves some out. This sample has over 150,000 clones, with 75% to 90% found just once. The CDR3 loop spans 13 amino acids. Trimming removed 8 bases from V and 1 base from J, with 11 bases in between. CDR1 and CDR2 from the germline V gene are SEHNR and FQNEAQ (reference sequence). The sequence was collected from an adult in good health. The V call is TRBV7-9, the J call TRBJ1-2; unclear D gene. The source was peripheral blood, collected on day 0 of AZD1222 vaccination. The CDR3 loop reads CASADQLNYGYTF. In nucleotides, the CDR3 is TGTGCCAGCGCAGACCAGCTTAACTATGGCTACACCTTC.